A selection of T cell receptor beta chains follows, all from one sample in a study of blood T cell repertoires in COVID-19. Using immunoSEQ multiplex PCR, the repertoire was profiled, and TCRdb retains in-frame clones only, with some absent. The repertoire holds hundreds of thousands of clones, with 87% as singletons. Sequences were obtained from PBMCs or T cells enriched from blood (not recorded which). These TCRs come from a woman aged 18-29 years who had recovered from COVID-19. The CDR3 runs from the conserved cysteine through the conserved F or W. A D gene is named only where the DNA matches it firmly. Clone size appears in some rows only: once, few, many, or a class for an expanded clone.

j_call | clone_size | d_call | v_call | cdr3_aa | cdr3_nt
TRBJ2-5 | - | - | TRBV7-7 | CASSLAVQGQETQYF | TGTGCCAGCAGCTTAGCGGTTCAGGGCCAAGAGACCCAGTACTTC
TRBJ2-7 | - | - | TRBV30 | CAWTLAPTYEQYF | TGTGCCTGGACGCTAGCTCCCACCTACGAGCAGTACTTC
TRBJ1-2 | - | - | TRBV20-1 | CSASARAGSVYGYTF | TGCAGTGCTAGTGCGCGGGCCGGCAGCGTCTATGGCTACACCTTC
TRBJ1-6 | - | - | TRBV5-8 | CAGEKGQNSPLHF | TGTGCCGGGGAGAAAGGGCAGAATTCACCCCTCCACTTT
TRBJ2-1 | - | TRBD2 | TRBV7-3 | CASSPSHYSGGNEQFF | TGTGCCAGCAGCCCCTCTCATTACTCGGGGGGCAATGAGCAGTTCTTC
TRBJ1-5 | many | TRBD1 | TRBV4-2 | CASSQMGQGDQPQHF | TGTGCCAGCAGCCAAATGGGACAGGGGGATCAGCCCCAGCATTTT
TRBJ1-5 | - | TRBD1 | TRBV7-8 | CASSFTGVKGNNQPQHF | TGTGCCAGCAGCTTTACAGGGGTGAAGGGGAACAATCAGCCCCAGCATTTT
TRBJ2-3 | - | TRBD2 | TRBV20-1 | CSASMGLAGATDTQYF | TGCAGTGCTAGTATGGGACTAGCGGGGGCGACAGATACGCAGTATTTT
TRBJ1-2 | - | TRBD1 | TRBV27 | CASRGGTGFGGYTF | TGTGCCAGCAGGGGAGGGACAGGGTTTGGTGGCTACACCTTC
TRBJ2-3 | - | - | TRBV7-9 | CASRRSGEDTQYF | TGTGCCAGCAGACGATCCGGGGAAGATACGCAGTATTTT
TRBJ2-1 | once | TRBD2 | TRBV7-2 | CASSLVGTSGSGGGQFF | TGTGCCAGCAGCTTAGTTGGGACTAGCGGGAGCGGGGGAGGACAGTTCTTC